This T cell receptor (beta chain) was observed in a study of T cells in Graves' hyperthyroidism and ophthalmopathy. Germline-derived CDR1 and CDR2 are SEHNR and FQNEAQ (reference sequence). There are 13 residues in the CDR3. V lost 8 bases, J lost 5 bases, and 15 bases lay in between. This clonotype was found many times. Amplified TCR beta CDR3 regions came from RNA transcripts. Initially, a first-round RT-PCR of the TCR CDR3 employed the HTBI primer set. TCRdb redid the calling of the multiplex PCR reads with MiXCR, one entry per CDR3 protein. Here the sample spans hundreds of thousands of distinct CDR3 sequences, 14% being singletons.

The chain carries TRBV7-9 and TRBJ2-5; D is unresolved. Sequenced material: blood. This TCR was sampled from a middle-aged woman with Graves' hyperthyroidism. The CDR3 is CASFSTGWETQYF. The CDR3 DNA follows: TGTGCCAGCTTTTCGACGGGTTGGGAGACCCAGTACTTC.